This T cell receptor (beta chain) was captured by sequencing in a study of cytomegalovirus exposure and HLA in healthy donors. Findings and limits, study-wide: In a later analysis, CMV-associated beta chains were mostly HLA-associated, it appeared. According to the study, around 150 TCR beta chains were cytomegalovirus-associated. Accurate prediction of most subjects' HLA-A and HLA-B alleles from TCR beta sequences was reported.

In regard to this clone: Its antigen is not known.

Primers included in the PCR were 60 Vbeta and 13 Jbeta primers. The assay was immunoSEQ multiplex PCR, and TCRdb's table has in-frame clones only and misses some. The data show approximately 180,000 clones, roughly four fifths seen once. Every donor was a healthy person donating bone marrow. V lost 5 bases and J lost 6, with 11 bases in between. This CDR3 comprises 13 residues. CDR1 is SGHTA, CDR2 FQGNSA, per germline. The gene calls are TRBV7-2 and TRBJ1-3; D not certain. Sequencing was done on a sample of PBMCs. The clonotype comes from a man younger than 35 in good health and CMV-seronegative. The DNA of the CDR3 is TGTGCCAGCAGCCCCGGACGGGAAAACACCATATATTTT. Translation gives CASSPGRENTIYF.